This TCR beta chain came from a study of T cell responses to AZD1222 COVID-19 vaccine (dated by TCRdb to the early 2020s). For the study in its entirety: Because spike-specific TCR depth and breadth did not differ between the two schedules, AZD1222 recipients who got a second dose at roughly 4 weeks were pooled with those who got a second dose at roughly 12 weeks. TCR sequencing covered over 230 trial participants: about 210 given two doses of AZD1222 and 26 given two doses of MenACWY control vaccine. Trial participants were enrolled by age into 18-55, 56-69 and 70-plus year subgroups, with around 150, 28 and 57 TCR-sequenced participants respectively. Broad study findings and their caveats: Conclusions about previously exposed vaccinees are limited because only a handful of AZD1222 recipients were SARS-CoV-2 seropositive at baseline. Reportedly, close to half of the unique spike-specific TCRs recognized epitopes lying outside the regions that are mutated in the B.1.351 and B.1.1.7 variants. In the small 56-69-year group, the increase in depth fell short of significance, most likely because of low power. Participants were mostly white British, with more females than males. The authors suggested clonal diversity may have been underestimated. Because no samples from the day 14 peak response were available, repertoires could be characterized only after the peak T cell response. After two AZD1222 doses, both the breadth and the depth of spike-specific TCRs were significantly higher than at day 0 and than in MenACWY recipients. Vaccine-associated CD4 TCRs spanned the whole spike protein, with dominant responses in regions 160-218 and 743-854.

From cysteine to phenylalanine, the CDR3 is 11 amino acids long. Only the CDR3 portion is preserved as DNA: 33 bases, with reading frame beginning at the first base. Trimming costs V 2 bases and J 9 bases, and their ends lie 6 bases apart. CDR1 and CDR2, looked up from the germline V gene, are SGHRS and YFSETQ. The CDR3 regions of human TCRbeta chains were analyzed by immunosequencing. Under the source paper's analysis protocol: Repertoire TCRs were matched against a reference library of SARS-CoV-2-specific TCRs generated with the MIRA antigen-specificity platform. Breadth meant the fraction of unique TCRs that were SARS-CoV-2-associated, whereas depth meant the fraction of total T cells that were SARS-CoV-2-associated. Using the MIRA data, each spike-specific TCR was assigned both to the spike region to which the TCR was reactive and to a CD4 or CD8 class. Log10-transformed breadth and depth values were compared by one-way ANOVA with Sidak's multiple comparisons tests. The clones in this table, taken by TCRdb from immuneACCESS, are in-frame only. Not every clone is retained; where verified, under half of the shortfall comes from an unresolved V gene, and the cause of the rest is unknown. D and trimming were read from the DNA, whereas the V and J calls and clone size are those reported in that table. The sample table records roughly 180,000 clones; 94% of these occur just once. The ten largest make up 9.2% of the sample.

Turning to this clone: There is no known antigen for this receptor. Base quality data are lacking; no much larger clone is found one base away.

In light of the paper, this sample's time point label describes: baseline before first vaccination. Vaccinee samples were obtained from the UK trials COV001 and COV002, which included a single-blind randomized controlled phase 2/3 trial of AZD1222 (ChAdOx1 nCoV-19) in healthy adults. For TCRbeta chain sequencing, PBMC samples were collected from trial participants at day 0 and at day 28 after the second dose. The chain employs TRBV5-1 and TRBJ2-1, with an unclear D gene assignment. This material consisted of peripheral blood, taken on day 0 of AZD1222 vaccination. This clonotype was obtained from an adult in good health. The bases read TGCGCCAGCAGCTTTCCGGGTGAGCAGTTCTTC. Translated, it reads CASSFPGEQFF. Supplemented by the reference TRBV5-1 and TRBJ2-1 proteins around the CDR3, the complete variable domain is KAGVTQTPRYLIKTRGQQVTLSCSPISGHRSVSWYQQTPGQGLQFLFEYFSETQRNKGNFPGRFSGRQFSNSRSEMNVSTLELGDSALYLCASSFPGEQFFGPGTRLTVL.